This TCR beta chain was sequenced for a study of shared clonotypes between healthy human individuals. General study points: Of the naive CD4 clonotypes, around 5.2% were shared across several donors. Shared clonotypes across all four donors exceeded non-shared ones in generation probability.

As for this clone: Its antigen is unknown.

All of the donors resided in Nashville, Tennessee, and each was a Caucasian adult. The CDR3 extends over 14 amino acids. Trimming removed 5 bases from V and 7 bases from J; junction bases left unmatched: 6. Germline V gene data show CDR1 as MNHNS and CDR2 as SASEGT. Only in-frame clones appear in the TCRdb table, and some are missing; sequencing was by immunoSEQ multiplex PCR. The sample gives 980,000 or so clones, 70% to 85% of which show up once; roughly 1.5% is in the top ten. The sequence was collected from a man in his late teens or twenties in good health. The chain carries TRBV6-1 and TRBJ2-2, with 8 bases fitting TRBD1. The sequenced sample was memory CD4+ T cells sorted from blood. Subset in this sample: CD45RA-negative fraction. The DNA of the CDR3 is TGTGCCAGCAGTTGGACAGGGAATGTCGGGGAGCTGTTTTTT. Translation: CASSWTGNVGELFF.